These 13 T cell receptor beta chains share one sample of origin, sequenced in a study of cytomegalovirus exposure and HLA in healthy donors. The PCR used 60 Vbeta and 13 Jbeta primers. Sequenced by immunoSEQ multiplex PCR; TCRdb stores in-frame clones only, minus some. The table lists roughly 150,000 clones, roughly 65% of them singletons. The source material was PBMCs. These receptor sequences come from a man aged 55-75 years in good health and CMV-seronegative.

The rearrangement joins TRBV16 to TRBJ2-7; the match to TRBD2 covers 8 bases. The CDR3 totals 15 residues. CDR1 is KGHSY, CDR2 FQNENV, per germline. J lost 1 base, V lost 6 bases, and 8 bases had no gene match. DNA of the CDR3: TGTGCCAGCAGTATGACTAGCGCGATATCCTACGAGCAGTACTTC. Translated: CASSMTSAISYEQYF.

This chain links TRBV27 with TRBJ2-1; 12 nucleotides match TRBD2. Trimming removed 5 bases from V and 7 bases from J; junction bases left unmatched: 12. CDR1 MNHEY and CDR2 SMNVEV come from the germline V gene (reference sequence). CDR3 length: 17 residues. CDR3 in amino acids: CASSLPGLAGTLNEQFF. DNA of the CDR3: TGTGCCAGCAGTCTCCCCGGACTAGCGGGAACCTTAAATGAGCAGTTCTTC.

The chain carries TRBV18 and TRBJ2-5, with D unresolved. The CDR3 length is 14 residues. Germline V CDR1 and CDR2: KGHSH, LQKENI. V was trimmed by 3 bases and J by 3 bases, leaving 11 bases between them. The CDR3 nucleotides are TGTGCCAGCTCACCCTTCCCCGGAGAAGAGACCCAGTACTTC. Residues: CASSPFPGEETQYF.

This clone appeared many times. CDR3 DNA: TGTGCCAGCAGTTACTCCGACACAACTGGAAACACCATATATTTT. Translated: CASSYSDTTGNTIYF. This rearrangement joins TRBV6-5 to TRBJ1-3, with D hard to call. Looked up from germline, CDR1 is MNHEY and CDR2 is SVGAGI. This CDR3 comprises 15 residues. With 0 bases removed from V and 2 bases from J, the gap between germline ends came to 8 bases.

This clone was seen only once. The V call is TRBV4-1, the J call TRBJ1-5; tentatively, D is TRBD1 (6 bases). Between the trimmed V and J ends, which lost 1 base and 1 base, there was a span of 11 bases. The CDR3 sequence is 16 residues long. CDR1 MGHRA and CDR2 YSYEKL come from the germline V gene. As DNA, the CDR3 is TGCGCCAGCAGCCAAGTTGGGGGCTTCAGCAATCAGCCCCAGCATTTT. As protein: CASSQVGGFSNQPQHF.

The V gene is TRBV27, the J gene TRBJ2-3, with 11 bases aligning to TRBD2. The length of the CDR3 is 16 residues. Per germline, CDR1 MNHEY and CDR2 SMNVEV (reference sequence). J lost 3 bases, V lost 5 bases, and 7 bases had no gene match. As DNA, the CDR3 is TGTGCCAGCAGTGATCGGACTAGCGGGCGTACAGATACGCAGTATTTT. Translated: CASSDRTSGRTDTQYF.

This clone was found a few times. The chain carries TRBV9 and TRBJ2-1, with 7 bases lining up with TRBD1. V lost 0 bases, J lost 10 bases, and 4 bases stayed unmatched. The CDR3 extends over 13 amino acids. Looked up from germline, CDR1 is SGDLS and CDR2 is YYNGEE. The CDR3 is CASSVVKGAEQFF. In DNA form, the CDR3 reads TGTGCCAGCAGCGTAGTAAAGGGGGCAGAGCAGTTCTTC. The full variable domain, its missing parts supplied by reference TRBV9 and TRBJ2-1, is DSGVTQTPKHLITATGQRVTLRCSPRSGDLSVYWYQQSLDQGLQFLIQYYNGEERAKGNILERFSAQQFPDLHSELNLSSLELGDSALYFCASSVVKGAEQFFGPGTRLTVL.

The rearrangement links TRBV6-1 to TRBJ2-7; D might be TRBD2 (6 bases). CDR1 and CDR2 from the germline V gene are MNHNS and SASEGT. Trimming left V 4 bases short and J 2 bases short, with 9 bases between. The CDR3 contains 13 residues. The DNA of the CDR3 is TGTGCCAGCAGTGTGTGGGGGGCCTACGAGCAGTACTTC. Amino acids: CASSVWGAYEQYF.

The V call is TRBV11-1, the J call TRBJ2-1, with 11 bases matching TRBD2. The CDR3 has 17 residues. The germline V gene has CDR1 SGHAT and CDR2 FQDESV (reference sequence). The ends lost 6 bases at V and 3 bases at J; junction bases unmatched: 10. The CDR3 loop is CASRGKSTSGVYNEQFF. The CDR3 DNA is TGTGCCAGCAGGGGTAAATCGACTAGCGGGGTCTACAATGAGCAGTTCTTC. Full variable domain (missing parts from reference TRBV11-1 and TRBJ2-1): EAEVAQSPRYKITEKSQAVAFWCDPISGHATLYWYRQILGQGPELLVQFQDESVVDDSQLPKDRFSAERLKGVDSTLKIQPAELGDSAMYLCASRGKSTSGVYNEQFFGPGTRLTVL.

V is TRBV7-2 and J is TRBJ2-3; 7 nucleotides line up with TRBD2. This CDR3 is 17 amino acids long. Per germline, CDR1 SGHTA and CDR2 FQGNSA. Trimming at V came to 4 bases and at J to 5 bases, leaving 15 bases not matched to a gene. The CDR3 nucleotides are TGTGCCAGCAGCTCCCGGGGAGCGGGGCCCCAGCGAGATACGCAGTATTTT. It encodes CASSSRGAGPQRDTQYF.

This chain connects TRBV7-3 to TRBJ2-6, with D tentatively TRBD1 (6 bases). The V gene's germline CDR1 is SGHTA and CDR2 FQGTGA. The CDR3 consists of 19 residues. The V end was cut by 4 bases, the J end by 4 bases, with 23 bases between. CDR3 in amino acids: CASSSGGRGAVSGANVLTF. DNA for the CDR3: TGTGCCAGCAGCTCCGGTGGCAGGGGCGCAGTCTCGGGGGCCAACGTCCTGACTTTC.

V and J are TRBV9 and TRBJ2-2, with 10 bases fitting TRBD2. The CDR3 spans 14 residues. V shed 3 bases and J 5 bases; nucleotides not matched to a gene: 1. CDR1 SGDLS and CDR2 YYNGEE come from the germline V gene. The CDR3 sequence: CASSAGLATGELFF. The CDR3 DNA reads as TGTGCCAGCAGCGCGGGACTAGCGACCGGGGAGCTGTTTTTT.

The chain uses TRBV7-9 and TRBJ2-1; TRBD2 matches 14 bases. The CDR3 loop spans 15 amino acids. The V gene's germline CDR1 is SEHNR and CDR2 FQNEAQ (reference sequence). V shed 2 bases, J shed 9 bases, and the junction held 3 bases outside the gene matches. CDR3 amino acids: CASSLLGLAGGEQFF. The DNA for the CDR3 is TGTGCCAGCAGCTTACTCGGACTAGCGGGGGGTGAGCAGTTCTTC.